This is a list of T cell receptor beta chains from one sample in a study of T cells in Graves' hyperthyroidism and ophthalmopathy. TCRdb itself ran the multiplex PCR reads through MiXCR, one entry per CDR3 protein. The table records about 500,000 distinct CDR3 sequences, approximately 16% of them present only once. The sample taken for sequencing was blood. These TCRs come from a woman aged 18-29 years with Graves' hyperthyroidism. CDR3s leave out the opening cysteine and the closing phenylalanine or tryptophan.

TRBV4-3 ASSQGEYTEAF
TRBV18 ASSPREGGETQY
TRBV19 ASKTGTASYEQY
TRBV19 ASSISTGAGREDEQF
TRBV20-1 SAPSSGTGNEQF
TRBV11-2 ASSLKMGGGYT
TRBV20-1 SARADQRDYNEQF
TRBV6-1 ASSPGPLNEKLF
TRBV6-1 ASRSGDPAF
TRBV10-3 ATQQGAGDTQY
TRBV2 ASSAKGTGPQPQH
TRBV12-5 ASGLNWGNGYT
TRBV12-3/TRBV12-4 AISYRTNQPQH
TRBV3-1 ASSQSAIGTQY
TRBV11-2 ASSFRQRDEKLF
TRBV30 AWSISPIAKNTGELF
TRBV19 ASSIGGVWRTEAF
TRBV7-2 ASSRDTSYNEQF
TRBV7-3 ASSLFLTDTQY
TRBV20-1 SASPLAGVGDTQY
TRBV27 ASSLYQGTGETQY
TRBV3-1 ASSPISGANVLT
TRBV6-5 ASSYSPGGDEKLF